This T cell receptor (beta chain) originates from a study of T cell repertoires in cytomegalovirus infection. This clonotype was detected many times. Its antigen is as yet unknown. Each CDR3 protein is one row after TCRdb ran MiXCR on the reads. This repertoire shows roughly 46,000 distinct CDR3 sequences, around 21% found once; its top ten account for roughly 53%. Material: CD8+ T cells from cultured PBMCs, obtained from culture after CMV antigen stimulation. The receptor's source is a human donor in good health (CMV status not recorded). Some clones in this sample may be carry-over from other donors' samples.

CDR3 bases: TGTGCCAGCAGCCGGGGACAGGCCTACGAGCAGTACTTC. It encodes CASSRGQAYEQYF. The chain carries TRBV7-3 and TRBJ2-7; TRBD1 matches at 8 bases. V was clipped by 5 bases and J by 2 bases; unmatched bases: 2. Looked up from germline, CDR1 is SGHTA and CDR2 is FQGTGA. The CDR3 has 13 residues.